This T cell receptor beta chain was identified during a study of preoperative IRX-2 immunotherapy in early breast cancer. Clones were read by immunoSEQ multiplex PCR, and TCRdb kept only the in-frame ones, dropping some. The profile shows several thousand clones, over 75% of them singletons. CDR1 and CDR2 from the germline V gene are GTSNPN and SVGIG (reference sequence). Trimming took 3 bases from V and 1 from J; bases not matched to a gene: 2. This CDR3 spans 14 amino acids. This sample's treatment: preoperative locoregional IRX-2 cytokine immunotherapy. Patients received preoperative, locoregional IRX-2 cytokine immunotherapy in a phase Ib study. This clone was counted a few times.

Source: tumor tissue, taken after IRX-2 immunotherapy. The sequence derives from a human donor with breast cancer. The rearrangement uses TRBV30 and TRBJ2-1; 8 nucleotides match TRBD2. The CDR3 spells CAWSRGGSYNEQFF. CDR3 DNA: TGTGCCTGGAGCCGGGGGGGTTCCTACAATGAGCAGTTCTTC.